The 23 T cell receptor beta chains below were found in one sample sequenced in a study of shared clonotypes between healthy human individuals. The method was immunoSEQ multiplex PCR; TCRdb's version includes in-frame clones alone and lacks a portion of them. The data show approximately 1.5 million clones, approximately 98.5% seen once. Input material: naive CD4+ T cells sorted from blood. The subset: CD45RA+ positively selected. These TCRs come from a young man in good health.

The chain joins TRBV6-5 to TRBJ2-5; D might be TRBD1 (6 bases). This CDR3 is 15 amino acids long. Trimming removed 6 bases from V and 6 bases from J, with 20 bases in between. Germline values: CDR1 MNHEY, CDR2 SVGAGI. Here the CDR3 DNA reads TGTGCCAGCAGCCGAGATAACAGGGACATAAAGACCCAGTACTTC. Translation: CASSRDNRDIKTQYF.

V usage is TRBV7-9 and J usage is TRBJ1-4; the D gene is possibly TRBD1 (5 bases). The germline CDR1 and CDR2 sequences are SEHNR and FQNEAQ (reference sequence). This CDR3 comprises 16 residues. Trimming removed 7 bases from V and 6 bases from J, with 21 bases in between. The CDR3 loop reads CASTLWLTPGYEKLFF. CDR3 DNA: TGTGCCAGCACCCTCTGGTTGACCCCAGGGTATGAAAAACTGTTTTTT.

The chain couples TRBV30 to TRBJ2-3; maybe TRBD2 (6 bases). Deletions cut 2 bases from V and 1 base from J, with 10 bases between. The CDR3 runs 14 residues. From germline, CDR1 is GTSNPN and CDR2 SVGIG (reference sequence). The CDR3, as DNA: TGTGCCTGGAGTACGGGCGGGGGCACAGATACGCAGTATTTT. Amino acid sequence: CAWSTGGGTDTQYF. Full variable domain (remainder filled in from reference TRBV30 and TRBJ2-3): SQTIHQWPATLVQPVGSPLSLECTVEGTSNPNLYWYRQAAGRGLQLLFYSVGIGQISSEVPQNLSASRPQDRQFILSSKKLLLSDSGFYLCAWSTGGGTDTQYFGPGTRLTVL.

The chain uses TRBV15 and TRBJ2-7; no firm D call. The V and J ends lost 3 bases and 1 base respectively, with 16 bases between them. The CDR3 length is 16 residues. The germline V gene encodes CDR1 LNHNV and CDR2 YYDKDF (reference sequence). DNA of the CDR3: TGTGCCACCAGCAGTCAAATTCCGACACGTTCCTACGAGCAGTACTTC. It codes for CATSSQIPTRSYEQYF. Complete variable domain (other parts from reference TRBV15 and TRBJ2-7): DAMVIQNPRYQVTQFGKPVTLSCSQTLNHNVMYWYQQKSSQAPKLLFHYYDKDFNNEADTPDNFQSRRPNTSFCFLDIRSPGLGDTAMYLCATSSQIPTRSYEQYFGPGTRLTVT.

The chain combines TRBV18 with TRBJ2-7; D not resolved. The CDR3 loop spans 14 amino acids. The V end was cut by 2 bases, the J end by 0 bases, with 8 bases between. The germline CDR1 and CDR2 sequences are KGHSH and LQKENI. CDR3 bases: TGTGCCAGCTCACCAGCCTGGGGCTCCTACGAGCAGTACTTC. Translated: CASSPAWGSYEQYF.

This chain links TRBV5-1 with TRBJ2-6; 10 bases line up with TRBD1. The CDR3 has 17 amino acids. Germline lookup yields CDR1 SGHRS and CDR2 YFSETQ. V shed 0 bases and J 4 bases; nucleotides not matched to a gene: 4. The CDR3 is CASSLVGTGAGANVLTF. In DNA form, the CDR3 reads TGCGCCAGCAGCTTGGTAGGGACAGGGGCAGGGGCCAACGTCCTGACTTTC. The full variable domain, its missing parts supplied by reference TRBV5-1 and TRBJ2-6, is KAGVTQTPRYLIKTRGQQVTLSCSPISGHRSVSWYQQTPGQGLQFLFEYFSETQRNKGNFPGRFSGRQFSNSRSEMNVSTLELGDSALYLCASSLVGTGAGANVLTFGAGSRLTVL.

The chain uses TRBV29-1 and TRBJ2-7, with a weak D call TRBD1 (5 bases). The CDR3 length is 13 residues. Germline loops: CDR1 SQVTM, CDR2 ANQGSEA. Trimming took off 7 bases at V and 5 bases at J, with 18 bases between the two ends. Here the CDR3 DNA reads TGCAGCGGTTCCACAGGCCCGCCCGACGAGCAGTACTTC. The encoded protein is CSGSTGPPDEQYF.

Comment on this clone: The sample carries other DNA sequences with the same CDR3. The chain links TRBV5-1 to TRBJ1-1, with D unclear. CDR1 is SGHRS and CDR2 is YFSETQ in the germline V gene. V was pared by 3 bases and J by 2 bases, with 11 bases between. The CDR3 totals 14 residues. CDR3 nucleotide sequence: TGCGCCAGCAGCTCACTGGGTCCTAACACTGAAGCTTTCTTT. It yields the protein CASSSLGPNTEAFF.

The chain uses TRBV19 and TRBJ2-1; the match to TRBD2 covers 8 bases. V dropped 3 bases and J dropped 7; count of bases not matched to a gene: 11. From germline, CDR1 is LNHDA and CDR2 SQIVND (reference sequence). The CDR3 has 16 amino acids. This CDR3 is CASSIPAGGGWNEQFF. The DNA for the CDR3 is TGTGCCAGTAGTATCCCAGCGGGCGGGGGGTGGAATGAGCAGTTCTTC.

The chain carries TRBV5-1 and TRBJ2-7; D gene uncertain. The CDR3 runs 12 residues. V was cut by 1 base and J by 4 bases, with 6 bases left in between. Germline loops: CDR1 SGHRS, CDR2 YFSETQ. The CDR3 DNA is TGCGCCAGCAGCTTGCGGCCTTACGAGCAGTACTTC. Translation gives CASSLRPYEQYF.

The gene calls are TRBV2 and TRBJ1-1; D is perhaps TRBD1 (6 bases). The V end was cut by 4 bases, the J end by 5 bases, with 8 bases between. Germline-derived CDR1 and CDR2 are SNHLY and FYNNEI. The CDR3 spans 12 residues. In nucleotides, the CDR3 is TGTGCCAGCAGTGCTCAGGGGACTGAAGCTTTCTTT. Translated: CASSAQGTEAFF.

The CDR3 spells CASSLDSSGNTIYF. In nucleotides, the CDR3 is TGTGCCAGCTCACTGGACAGCTCTGGAAACACCATATATTTT. The chain combines TRBV18 with TRBJ1-3, with D maybe TRBD1 (6 bases). In germline, CDR1 is KGHSH, CDR2 LQKENI. The V and J ends lost 4 bases and 0 bases respectively, with 7 bases between them. CDR3 length: 14 amino acids.

The chain combines TRBV5-1 with TRBJ1-1, with TRBD1 as a possible D gene (5 bases). The CDR3 spans 13 residues. Trimming removed 4 bases at V and 7 bases at J, with 14 bases between. CDR1 and CDR2 (germline): SGHRS, YFSETQ. The CDR3, as DNA: TGCGCCAGCAGCAGGGACTTAATAAATGAAGCTTTCTTT. Translated, it gives CASSRDLINEAFF.

The chain uses TRBV7-6 and TRBJ2-2; 8 bases agree with TRBD2. The ends lost 5 bases at V and 7 bases at J; junction bases unmatched: 9. Germline V CDR1 and CDR2: SGHVS, FNYEAQ. The length of the CDR3 is 15 residues. CDR3 loop: CASSDTSGGVGELFF. CDR3 nucleotides: TGTGCCAGCAGCGACACTAGCGGTGGAGTCGGGGAGCTGTTTTTT.

The rearrangement joins TRBV9 to TRBJ2-1; D possibly corresponds to TRBD1 (6 bases). This CDR3 has 15 amino acids. The V gene's germline CDR1 is SGDLS and CDR2 YYNGEE. Trimming removed 4 bases at V and 0 bases at J, with 11 bases between. CDR3 in DNA: TGTGCCAGCAGCACCACAGGGACCTCCTACAATGAGCAGTTCTTC. Encoded protein: CASSTTGTSYNEQFF.

The genes are TRBV5-4 and TRBJ2-3; the D is unclear. Per germline, CDR1 SGHNT and CDR2 YYREEE (reference sequence). V gave up 0 bases and J gave up 3 bases, with 8 bases separating them. The CDR3 runs to 14 residues. The CDR3 is CASSLVFETDTQYF. DNA of the CDR3: TGTGCCAGCAGCTTGGTGTTTGAGACAGATACGCAGTATTTT.

DNA for the CDR3: TGCGCCAGCAGCTGGGCCCCCGGCGATACGCAGTATTTT. It encodes CASSWAPGDTQYF. The genes are TRBV5-1 and TRBJ2-3; D unclear. The CDR3 is made up of 13 amino acids. Between the trimmed V and J ends, which lost 3 bases and 6 bases, there was a span of 11 bases. The germline V gene encodes CDR1 SGHRS and CDR2 YFSETQ.

CDR3 residues: CASSLGLGTGRTYEQYF. The CDR3 DNA follows: TGCGCCAGCAGCTTGGGGTTGGGGACAGGGAGGACCTACGAGCAGTACTTC. The chain couples TRBV5-1 to TRBJ2-7; the match to TRBD1 covers 9 bases. CDR1 and CDR2 from the germline V gene are SGHRS and YFSETQ. After removal of 0 bases from V and 2 bases from J, the junction contained 9 bases not matched to a gene. The CDR3 runs to 17 residues.

As concerns this clone: This may arise from a read error, as a much more abundant clone is one base away. Different DNA sequences within this sample yield the same CDR3. V usage is TRBV28 and J usage is TRBJ2-3; D not certain. Trimming removed 6 bases from V and 2 bases from J, with 3 bases in between. The germline V gene encodes CDR1 MDHEN and CDR2 SYDVKM. The length of the CDR3 is 11 residues. The CDR3, as DNA: TGTGCCAGCAGCTTCACAGATACGCAGTATTTT. Protein: CASSFTDTQYF.

This clone was seen only once. The chain is built from TRBV5-1 and TRBJ2-2, with a possible D match to TRBD1 (6 bases). Germline V gene lookup returns CDR1 SGHRS and CDR2 YFSETQ. Trimming stripped 0 bases from V and 0 bases from J, with 9 bases between. The CDR3 contains 16 residues. The CDR3 sequence is CASSLGQATNTGELFF. For the CDR3, the DNA is TGCGCCAGCAGCTTGGGACAGGCGACGAACACCGGGGAGCTGTTTTTT.

In this sample, this clone turned up once. V and J are TRBV5-1 and TRBJ2-1; D is unclear. Germline-derived CDR1 and CDR2 are SGHRS and YFSETQ. V lost 1 base and J 0 bases, leaving 11 bases between the germline ends. The CDR3 extends over 16 amino acids. CDR3 bases: TGCGCCAGCAGCTTGTTGCCCCCAGACTCCTACAATGAGCAGTTCTTC. Protein sequence: CASSLLPPDSYNEQFF.

The V gene is TRBV5-5, the J gene TRBJ1-2; 10 nucleotides agree with TRBD1. In germline, CDR1 is SGHKS, CDR2 YYEKEE (reference sequence). The CDR3 totals 15 residues. Losses at the gene ends were 4 bases for V and 4 bases for J; bases not matched to a gene: 7. This CDR3 reads CASSGGTGEGYGYTF. CDR3 DNA: TGTGCCAGCAGCGGAGGGACAGGGGAAGGCTATGGCTACACCTTC.

The J gene is TRBJ2-1, the V gene TRBV6-5, with D perhaps matching TRBD1 (5 bases). V gave up 4 bases and J gave up 5 bases, with 18 bases separating them. The CDR3 is 16 amino acids. Germline CDR1 reads MNHEY; CDR2 reads SVGAGI. In nucleotides, the CDR3 is TGTGCCAGCAGTTTCCTACTGGGGCTGGCCCACAATGAGCAGTTCTTC. The encoded protein is CASSFLLGLAHNEQFF.